This T cell receptor beta chain emerged from a study of cytomegalovirus exposure and HLA in healthy donors. Turning to this clone: Antigen unknown.

It was with 60 Vbeta and 13 Jbeta primers that the PCR ran. This table comes from immunoSEQ multiplex PCR, and its TCRdb copy is limited to in-frame clones, with some not included. The sample holds 170,000 or so clones, more than 60% seen once. Whole-study results and caveats: Data from an earlier analysis indicated that most TCR beta V segments were productive either about 87% or about 30% of the time. Presence/absence comparisons presumed near-even sequencing depth among donors. Confirmation in vitro established that a few CMV-associated chains were specific for CMV antigens. Exclusion applied to some V segments, including TRBV6-2 and TRBV6-3, as they were indistinguishable.

The J segment lost 1 base and the V segment lost 5 bases, leaving 4 bases of the junction unmatched. Germline V gene lookup returns CDR1 MNHEY and CDR2 SMNVEV (reference sequence). The CDR3 loop spans 15 amino acids. The source is a woman aged 55 to 70 in good health and CMV-seropositive. The sample was PBMCs. The chain is built from TRBV27 and TRBJ2-2; TRBD1 matches 7 bases. CDR3 region: CASSPGQWNTGELFF. The CDR3 DNA is TGTGCCAGCAGTCCGGGACAGTGGAACACCGGGGAGCTGTTTTTT.